This T cell receptor beta chain stems from a study of cytomegalovirus exposure and HLA in healthy donors. The PCR contained 60 Vbeta and 13 Jbeta primers. Sequenced by immunoSEQ multiplex PCR; TCRdb stores in-frame clones only, minus some. The sample records 93,000 or so clones, just under 85% being singletons. The V end was cut by 0 bases, the J end by 3 bases, with 9 bases between. CDR1 is MGHRA, CDR2 YSYEKL, per germline. The CDR3 covers 14 residues. The origin of this receptor is a woman in her late teens or twenties in good health and CMV-seropositive. V and J are TRBV4-1 and TRBJ2-7; no definite D call. Material: PBMCs. The CDR3 region has the DNA TGCGCCAGCAGCCAAGATCAGATTTTCTACGAGCAGTACTTC. Its protein is CASSQDQIFYEQYF.